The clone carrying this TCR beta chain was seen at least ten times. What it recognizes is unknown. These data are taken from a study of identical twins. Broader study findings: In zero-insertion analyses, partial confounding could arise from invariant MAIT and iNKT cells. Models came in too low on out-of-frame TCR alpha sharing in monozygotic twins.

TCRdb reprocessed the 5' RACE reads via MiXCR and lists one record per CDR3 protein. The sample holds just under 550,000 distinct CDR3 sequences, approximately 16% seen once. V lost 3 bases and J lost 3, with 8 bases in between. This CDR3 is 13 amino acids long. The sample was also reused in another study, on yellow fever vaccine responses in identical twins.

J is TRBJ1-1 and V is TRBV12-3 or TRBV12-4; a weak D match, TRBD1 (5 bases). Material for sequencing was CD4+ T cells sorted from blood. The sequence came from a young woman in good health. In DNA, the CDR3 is TGTGCCAGCAGTTTGAGAGGGGACACTGAAGCTTTCTTT. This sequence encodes CASSLRGDTEAFF.